The 6 T cell receptor beta chains below were found in one sample sequenced in a study of human T cells and chemical hapten exposure. TCRdb fed the RACE reads into MiXCR, producing one record per CDR3 protein. Here the sample spans tens of thousands of distinct CDR3 sequences, roughly 9.7% being singletons. The time point denotes: pre-sensitization, week 0. Treatment described: therapeutic diphenylcyclopropenone sensitization with weekly scalp DPC. The sample here was whole blood, taken in connection with sensitization to the hapten diphenylcyclopropenone (DPC). The receptors were gathered from a woman aged 50 to 65 with alopecia areata. Some clones in this sample may be carry-over from other donors' samples.

This clonotype was counted at least ten times. The J gene is TRBJ2-7, the V gene TRBV10-3, with no clear D. The CDR3 loop spans 11 amino acids. Trimming took 3 bases from V and 6 from J, leaving 6 bases between them. Germline loops: CDR1 ENHRY, CDR2 SYGVKD. CDR3 coding DNA: TGTGCCATCAGTGAATTGGGCGAGCAGTACTTC. Its translation is CAISELGEQYF.

The chain combines TRBV4-3 with TRBJ1-3, with D maybe TRBD1 (5 bases). The CDR3 totals 17 residues. Germline values: CDR1 LGHNA, CDR2 YSLEER. Trimming removed 0 bases from V and 0 bases from J, with 12 bases in between. CDR3 sequence reads: CASSQDRGKSSGNTIYF. The CDR3 bases are TGCGCCAGCAGCCAAGATCGGGGGAAGAGCTCTGGAAACACCATATATTTT.

This clonotype came up many times. V gene TRBV6-2 or TRBV6-3 combines with J gene TRBJ1-5, with D possibly matching TRBD1 (6 bases). Trimming cost V 6 bases and J 5 bases, with 17 bases left between them. Per the germline V gene, CDR1 is MNHEY and CDR2 is SVGEGT. This CDR3 has 15 amino acids. CDR3 nucleotides: TGTGCCAGCAGCCGGGACATTCTTCCGTATCAGCCCCAGCATTTT. Protein: CASSRDILPYQPQHF.

This clonotype showed up many times. CDR3 in amino acids: CASSQAPVDAGNTIYF. In DNA form, the CDR3 reads TGTGCCAGCAGCCAAGCCCCGGTGGATGCTGGAAACACCATATATTTT. The chain joins TRBV4-2 to TRBJ1-3; D remains unclear. This CDR3 is built from 16 residues. V was pared by 1 base and J by 2 bases, with 12 bases between. Germline CDR1 is LGHNA and CDR2 is YNFKEQ.

This clonotype appeared many times. The chain combines TRBV5-1 with TRBJ2-7; 10 bases agree with TRBD1. With 0 bases clipped from V and 5 bases from J, the junction kept 5 bases outside the gene matches. This CDR3 region has 15 residues. Germline-derived CDR1 and CDR2 are SGHRS and YFSETQ. This CDR3 reads CASSLGPTGGNEQYF. The CDR3 DNA reads as TGCGCCAGCAGCTTGGGTCCGACAGGGGGCAACGAGCAGTACTTC.

In this sample, this clonotype turned up many times. This chain joins TRBV19 and TRBJ2-5, with 7 bases fitting TRBD2. Germline CDR1 is LNHDA and CDR2 is SQIVND (reference sequence). With 4 bases clipped from V and 2 bases from J, the junction kept 10 bases outside the gene matches. This CDR3 region has 16 residues. The CDR3 sequence: CASSKMSLAVQETQYF. The CDR3 bases are TGTGCCAGTAGTAAGATGTCTCTAGCGGTGCAAGAGACCCAGTACTTC.